This TCR beta chain was captured by sequencing in a study of blood T cell repertoires in COVID-19. Study-level background: COVID-19 samples collected from the United States, Italy and Spain covered acute and convalescent phases. PBMCs, B-cell-depleted T cells, or T cells provided the cDNA or gDNA that made up the material.

This table comes from immunoSEQ multiplex PCR, and its TCRdb copy is limited to in-frame clones, with some not included. The repertoire consists of some 260,000 clones, with 88% occurring once and the leading ten covering under 1.5%. V was shortened by 5 bases and J by 1 base, with 11 bases between the two germline ends. The CDR3 has 14 amino acids. Germline CDR1 and CDR2: SGHTA and FQGTGA. This chain connects TRBV7-3 to TRBJ1-1, with unresolved D. The source is a man of 80 years or more with acute or convalescent COVID-19. The material sequenced was peripheral blood. In DNA form, the CDR3 reads TGTGCCAGCAGCGAAGAGGGAAGGAACACTGAAGCTTTCTTT. It codes for CASSEEGRNTEAFF. Supplemented by reference TRBV7-3 and TRBJ1-1, the full variable domain reads GAGVSQTPSNKVTEKGKYVELRCDPISGHTALYWYRQSLGQGPEFLIYFQGTGAADDSGLPNDRFFAVRPEGSVSTLKIQRTERGDSAVYLCASSEEGRNTEAFFGQGTRLTVV.